The clone carrying this TCR beta chain was seen ten or more times. This record belongs to a study of patients and donors after allogeneic stem cell transplantation. The CDR3 is 11 amino acids. Germline-derived CDR1 and CDR2 are DFQATT and SNEGSKA (reference sequence). J lost 7 bases, V lost 6 bases, and 4 bases had no gene match. MiXCR, applied by TCRdb to the RT-PCR reads, yields one record per CDR3 protein. The sample yields fewer than 95,000 distinct CDR3 sequences, around 5% seen once. This clonotype was sampled from a human donor who was either an allogeneic HSCT recipient or a stem cell or donor lymphocyte infusion donor (not recorded which). It is not recorded whose cells these are; they may come from a transplant donor. Material for sequencing was blood, either unsorted or a sorted T cell fraction (not recorded which). The rearrangement links TRBV20-1 to TRBJ2-7, with 9 bases that match TRBD1. CDR3 DNA sequence: TGCAGTGCCTACGGGACAGGGGAGCAGTACTTC. As protein: CSAYGTGEQYF.